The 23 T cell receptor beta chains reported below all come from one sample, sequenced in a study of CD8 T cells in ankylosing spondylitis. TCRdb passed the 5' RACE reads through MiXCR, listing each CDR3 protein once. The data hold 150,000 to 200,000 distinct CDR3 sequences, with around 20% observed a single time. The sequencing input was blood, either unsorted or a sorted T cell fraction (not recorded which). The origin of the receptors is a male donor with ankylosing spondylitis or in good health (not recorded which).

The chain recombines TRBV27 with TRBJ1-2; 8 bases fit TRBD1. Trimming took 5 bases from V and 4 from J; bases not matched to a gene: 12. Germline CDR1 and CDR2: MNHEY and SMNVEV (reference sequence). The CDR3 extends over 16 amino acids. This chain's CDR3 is CASSTLGQGDIYGYTF. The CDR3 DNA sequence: TGTGCCAGCAGTACACTCGGACAGGGAGATATCTATGGCTACACCTTC.

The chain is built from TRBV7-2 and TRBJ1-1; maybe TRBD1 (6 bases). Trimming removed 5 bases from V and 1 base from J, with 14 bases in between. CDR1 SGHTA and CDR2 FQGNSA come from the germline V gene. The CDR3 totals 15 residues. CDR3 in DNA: TGTGCCAGCAGCCCCCAATTGGGGGCGAACACTGAAGCTTTCTTT. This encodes CASSPQLGANTEAFF.

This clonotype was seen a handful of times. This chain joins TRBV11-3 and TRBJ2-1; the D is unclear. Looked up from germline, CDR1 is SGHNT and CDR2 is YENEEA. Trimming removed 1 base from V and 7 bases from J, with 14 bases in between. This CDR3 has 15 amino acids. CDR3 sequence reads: CASSLVDGAENEQFF. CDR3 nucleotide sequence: TGTGCCAGCAGCTTAGTTGACGGCGCGGAGAATGAGCAGTTCTTC.

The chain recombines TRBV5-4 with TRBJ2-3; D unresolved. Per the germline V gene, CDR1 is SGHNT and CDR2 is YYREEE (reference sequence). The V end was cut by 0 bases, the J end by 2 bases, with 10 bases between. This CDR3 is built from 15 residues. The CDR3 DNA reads TGTGCCAGCAGCTTGGACGCAGAAGACACAGATACGCAGTATTTT. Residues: CASSLDAEDTDTQYF.

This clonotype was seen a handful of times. The CDR3 loop is CASSVGQSYTGELFF. For the CDR3, the DNA is TGTGCCAGCAGCGTAGGGCAGTCGTACACCGGGGAGCTGTTTTTT. The chain employs TRBV9 and TRBJ2-2, with D hard to call. CDR3 length equals 15 residues. V gave up 0 bases and J gave up 3 bases, with 9 bases separating them. CDR1 and CDR2 from the germline V gene are SGDLS and YYNGEE.

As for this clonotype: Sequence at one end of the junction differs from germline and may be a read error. As DNA, the CDR3 is TGCAGCGTAGCCCGGAAAGGGGACAAAAACATTCGGTACTTC. Amino acids: CSVARKGDKNIRYF. V and J are TRBV29-1 and TRBJ2-4; D might be TRBD1 (6 bases). Per the germline V gene, CDR1 is SQVTM and CDR2 is ANQGSEA. CDR3 length: 14 amino acids.

The CDR3 loop is CAFSDRDEETQYF. The CDR3 DNA follows: TGTGCCTTCTCGGACAGGGATGAAGAGACCCAGTACTTC. The rearrangement uses TRBV30 and TRBJ2-5, with 8 positions matching TRBD1. After removal of 7 bases from V and 3 bases from J, the junction contained 7 bases not matched to a gene. The CDR3 has 13 amino acids. CDR1 and CDR2 from the germline V gene are GTSNPN and SVGIG (reference sequence).

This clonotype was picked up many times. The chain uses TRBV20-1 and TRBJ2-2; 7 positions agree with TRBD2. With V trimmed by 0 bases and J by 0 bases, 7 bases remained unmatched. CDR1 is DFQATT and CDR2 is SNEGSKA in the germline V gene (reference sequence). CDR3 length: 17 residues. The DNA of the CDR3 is TGCAGTGCTAGAGACCGAGCGGGACCCGCGAACACCGGGGAGCTGTTTTTT. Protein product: CSARDRAGPANTGELFF.

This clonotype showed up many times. The DNA for the CDR3 is TGTGCCAGCAGCTGGCGGCCGAACACCGGGGAGCTGTTTTTT. It yields the protein CASSWRPNTGELFF. The chain recombines TRBV5-5 with TRBJ2-2, with D hard to call. The CDR3 sequence is 14 residues long. The V gene's germline CDR1 is SGHKS and CDR2 YYEKEE (reference sequence). V lost 3 bases to trimming and J lost 0 bases, with 6 bases between them.

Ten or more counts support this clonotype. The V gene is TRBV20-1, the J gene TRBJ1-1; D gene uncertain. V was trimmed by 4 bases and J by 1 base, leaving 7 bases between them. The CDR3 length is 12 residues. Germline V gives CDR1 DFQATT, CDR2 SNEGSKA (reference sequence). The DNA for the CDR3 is TGCAGTGCTATAGGAGGGAACACTGAAGCTTTCTTT. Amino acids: CSAIGGNTEAFF.

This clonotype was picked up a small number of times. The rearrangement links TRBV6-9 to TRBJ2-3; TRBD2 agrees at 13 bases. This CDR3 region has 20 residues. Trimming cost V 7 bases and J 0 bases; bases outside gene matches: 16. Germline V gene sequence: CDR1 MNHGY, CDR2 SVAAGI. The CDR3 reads CASTPVIRRTSGRSTDTQYF. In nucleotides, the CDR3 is TGTGCCAGCACCCCAGTGATCCGGAGGACTAGCGGGAGAAGCACAGATACGCAGTATTTT.

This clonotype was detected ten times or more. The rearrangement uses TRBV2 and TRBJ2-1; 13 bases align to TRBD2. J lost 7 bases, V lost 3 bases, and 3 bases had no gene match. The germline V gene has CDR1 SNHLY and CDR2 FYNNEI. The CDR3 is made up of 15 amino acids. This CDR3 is CASSDGLAGVNEQFF. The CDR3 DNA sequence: TGTGCCAGCAGTGATGGACTAGCGGGAGTTAATGAGCAGTTCTTC.

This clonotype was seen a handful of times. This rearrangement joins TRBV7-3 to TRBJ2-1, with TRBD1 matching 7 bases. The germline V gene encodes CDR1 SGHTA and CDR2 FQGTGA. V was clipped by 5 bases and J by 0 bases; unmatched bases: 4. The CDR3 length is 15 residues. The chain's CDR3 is CASSLNRGSYNEQFF. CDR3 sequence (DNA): TGTGCCAGCAGCCTAAACAGGGGCTCCTACAATGAGCAGTTCTTC.

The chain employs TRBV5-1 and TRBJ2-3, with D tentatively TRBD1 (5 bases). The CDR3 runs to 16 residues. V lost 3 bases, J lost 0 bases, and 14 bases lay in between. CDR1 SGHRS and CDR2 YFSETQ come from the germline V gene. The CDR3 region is CASSYQGSRSTDTQYF. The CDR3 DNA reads TGCGCCAGCAGCTACCAGGGTAGCCGAAGCACAGATACGCAGTATTTT.

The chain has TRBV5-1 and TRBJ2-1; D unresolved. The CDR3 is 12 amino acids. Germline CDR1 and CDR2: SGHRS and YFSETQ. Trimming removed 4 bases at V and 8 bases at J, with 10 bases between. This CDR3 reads CASSASGDEQFF. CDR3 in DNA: TGCGCCAGCAGCGCCTCAGGCGATGAGCAGTTCTTC.

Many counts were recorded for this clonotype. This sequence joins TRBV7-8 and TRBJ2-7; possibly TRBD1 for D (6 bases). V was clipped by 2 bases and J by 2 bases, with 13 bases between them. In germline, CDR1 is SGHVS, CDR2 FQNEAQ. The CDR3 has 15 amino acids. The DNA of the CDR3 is TGTGCCAGCAGCTTACTTGGGGGACACCCCTACGAGCAGTACTTC. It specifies CASSLLGGHPYEQYF.

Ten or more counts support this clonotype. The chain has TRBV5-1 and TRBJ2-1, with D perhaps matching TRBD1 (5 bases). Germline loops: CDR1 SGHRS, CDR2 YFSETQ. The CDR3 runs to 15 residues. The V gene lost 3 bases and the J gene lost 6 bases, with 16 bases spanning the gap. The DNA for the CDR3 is TGCGCCAGCAGCTCAACCGCCACCAGGGCCAATGAGCAGTTCTTC. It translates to CASSSTATRANEQFF.

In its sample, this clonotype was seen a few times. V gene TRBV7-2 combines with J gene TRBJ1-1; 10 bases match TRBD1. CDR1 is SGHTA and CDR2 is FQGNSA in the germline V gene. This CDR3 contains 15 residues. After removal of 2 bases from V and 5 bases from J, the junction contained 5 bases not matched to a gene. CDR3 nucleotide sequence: TGTGCCAGCAGCTTAAGACGGACAGGGGGGACTGAAGCTTTCTTT. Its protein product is CASSLRRTGGTEAFF.

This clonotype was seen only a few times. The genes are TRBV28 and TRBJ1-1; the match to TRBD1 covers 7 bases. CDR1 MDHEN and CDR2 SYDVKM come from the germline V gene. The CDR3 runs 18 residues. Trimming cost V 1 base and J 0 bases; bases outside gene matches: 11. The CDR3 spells CASSLLGRSGTVNTEAFF. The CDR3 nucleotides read TGTGCCAGCAGTTTATTAGGAAGATCCGGGACAGTGAACACTGAAGCTTTCTTT.

DNA of the CDR3: TGCGCCAGCAGCCAGGGCCTTCTCGGGAGTTCCTACAATGAGCAGTTCTTC. Protein sequence: CASSQGLLGSSYNEQFF. The chain carries TRBV4-1 and TRBJ2-1; a possible D gene is TRBD2 (6 bases). This CDR3 has 17 amino acids. Germline V gene lookup returns CDR1 MGHRA and CDR2 YSYEKL. The V end was cut by 3 bases, the J end by 1 base, with 16 bases between.

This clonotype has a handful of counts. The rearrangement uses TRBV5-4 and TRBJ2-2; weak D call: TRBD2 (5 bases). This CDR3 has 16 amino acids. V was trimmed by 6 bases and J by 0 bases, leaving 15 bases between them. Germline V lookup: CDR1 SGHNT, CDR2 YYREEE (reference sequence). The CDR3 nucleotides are TGTGCCAGCACCACCCAGCGGATAGCGAACACCGGGGAGCTGTTTTTT. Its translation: CASTTQRIANTGELFF. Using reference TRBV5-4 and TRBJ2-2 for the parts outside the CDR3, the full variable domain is ETGVTQSPTHLIKTRGQQVTLRCSSQSGHNTVSWYQQALGQGPQFIFQYYREEENGRGNFPPRFSGLQFPNYSSELNVNALELDDSALYLCASTTQRIANTGELFFGEGSRLTVL.

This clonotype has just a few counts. This CDR3 reads CASSGRSGAYQETQYF. CDR3 bases: TGTGCCAGTAGTGGTAGATCCGGGGCGTATCAAGAGACCCAGTACTTC. V usage is TRBV19 and J usage is TRBJ2-5, with D possibly called TRBD1 or TRBD2 (5 bases each). Per germline, CDR1 LNHDA and CDR2 SQIVND (reference sequence). V was cut by 5 bases and J by 2 bases, with 18 bases left in between. The CDR3 is made up of 16 amino acids.

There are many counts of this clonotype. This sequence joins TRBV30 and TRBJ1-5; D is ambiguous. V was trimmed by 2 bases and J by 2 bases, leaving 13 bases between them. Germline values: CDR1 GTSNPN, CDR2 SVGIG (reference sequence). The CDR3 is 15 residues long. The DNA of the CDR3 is TGTGCCTGGAGTACATTGAATATTCGCAATCAGCCCCAGCATTTT. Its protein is CAWSTLNIRNQPQHF.